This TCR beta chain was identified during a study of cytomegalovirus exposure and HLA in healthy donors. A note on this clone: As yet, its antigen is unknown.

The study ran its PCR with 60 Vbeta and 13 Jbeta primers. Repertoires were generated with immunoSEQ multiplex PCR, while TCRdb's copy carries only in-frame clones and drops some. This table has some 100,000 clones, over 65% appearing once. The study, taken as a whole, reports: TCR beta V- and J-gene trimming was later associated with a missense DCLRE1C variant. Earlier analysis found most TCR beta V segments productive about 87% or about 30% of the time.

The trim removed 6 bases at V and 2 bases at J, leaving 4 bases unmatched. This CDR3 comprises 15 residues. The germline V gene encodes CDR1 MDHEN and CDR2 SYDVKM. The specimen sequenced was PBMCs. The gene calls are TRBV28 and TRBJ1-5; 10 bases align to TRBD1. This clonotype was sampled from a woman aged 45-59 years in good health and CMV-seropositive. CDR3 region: CASRAGTGGNQPQHF. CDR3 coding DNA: TGTGCCAGCAGGGCCGGGACAGGGGGCAATCAGCCCCAGCATTTT.